The following is a T cell receptor (beta chain) sequence with its context. Antigen specificity is unknown. The data originate from a study of T cell responses to AZD1222 COVID-19 vaccine. Sequencing used immunoSEQ multiplex PCR; TCRdb keeps in-frame clones, though not all of them. Altogether 45,000 or so clones are present, 80% to 90% being singletons, with the ten largest covering 0.9% to 1.2%. Whole-study findings and limits: Of the AZD1222 recipients, only five to seven were seropositive at baseline. White British ancestry dominated among donors, who included more females, and clonal diversity was possibly underestimated. Close to half of all spike-specific TCRs reportedly target regions of the variants that are unmutated. Two doses of AZD1222 preceded a rise in Spike-specific TCR breadth and depth.

V lost 8 bases to trimming and J lost 0 bases, with 16 bases between them. Germline V lookup: CDR1 MDHEN, CDR2 SYDVKM. The CDR3 has 16 amino acids. This sequence originates from an adult who received the AZD1222 COVID-19 vaccine. The chain combines TRBV28 with TRBJ2-2, with D tentatively TRBD1 (6 bases). The sample here was peripheral blood, taken 28 days after the second AZD1222 dose. The CDR3 DNA reads TGTGCCAGCCTACGTAGGGACACCTCGAACACCGGGGAGCTGTTTTTT. Translating it yields CASLRRDTSNTGELFF.